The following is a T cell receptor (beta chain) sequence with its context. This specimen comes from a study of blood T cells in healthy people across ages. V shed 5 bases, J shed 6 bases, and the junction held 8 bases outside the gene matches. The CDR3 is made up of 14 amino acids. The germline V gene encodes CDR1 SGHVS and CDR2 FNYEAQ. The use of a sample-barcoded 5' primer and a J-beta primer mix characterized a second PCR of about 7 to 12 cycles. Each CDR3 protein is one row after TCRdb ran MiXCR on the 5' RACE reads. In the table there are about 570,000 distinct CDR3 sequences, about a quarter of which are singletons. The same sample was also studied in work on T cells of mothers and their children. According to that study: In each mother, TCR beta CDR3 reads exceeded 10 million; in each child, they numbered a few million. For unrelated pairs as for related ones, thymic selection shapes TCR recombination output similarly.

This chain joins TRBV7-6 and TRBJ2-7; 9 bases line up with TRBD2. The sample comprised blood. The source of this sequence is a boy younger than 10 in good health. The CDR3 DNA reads TGTGCCAGCAGCACGCGGGAGGGTGGAGTCGAGCAGTACTTC. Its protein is CASSTREGGVEQYF.